This T cell receptor (beta chain) was identified during a study of blood T cells in healthy people across ages. Study results and caveats: Older age coincided with a roughly linear decline in TCR beta diversity per million T cells.

Turning to this clonotype: Its antigen is unknown.

Total RNA, at least 5.5 micrograms per sample, came from PBMCs. Next came a second PCR, run for roughly 6 to 11 cycles, which used a sample-barcoded 5' primer along with a J-beta primer mix. Each CDR3 protein gets one entry after TCRdb re-called the 5' RACE reads with MiXCR. This sample yields 790,000 or so distinct CDR3 sequences, of which about 56% are seen a single time; roughly 25% belongs to the top ten. The V segment lost 4 bases and the J segment 6 bases; nucleotides outside the gene matches: 1. CDR1 and CDR2 (germline): SGHVS, FQNEAQ. This CDR3 is built from 13 residues. The J gene is TRBJ1-1, the V gene TRBV7-8; 11 positions agree with TRBD1. The receptor comes from a man aged 35 to 55 in good health. The sample was blood. The DNA for the CDR3 is TGTGCCAGCAGCTGGGACAGGGGGGCTGAAGCTTTCTTT. This sequence encodes CASSWDRGAEAFF. Filled out from reference TRBV7-8 and TRBJ1-1, the complete variable domain reads GAGVSQSPRYKVAKRGQDVALRCDPISGHVSLFWYQQALGQGPEFLTYFQNEAQLDKSGLPSDRFFAERPEGSVSTLKIQRTQQEDSAVYLCASSWDRGAEAFFGQGTRLTVV.